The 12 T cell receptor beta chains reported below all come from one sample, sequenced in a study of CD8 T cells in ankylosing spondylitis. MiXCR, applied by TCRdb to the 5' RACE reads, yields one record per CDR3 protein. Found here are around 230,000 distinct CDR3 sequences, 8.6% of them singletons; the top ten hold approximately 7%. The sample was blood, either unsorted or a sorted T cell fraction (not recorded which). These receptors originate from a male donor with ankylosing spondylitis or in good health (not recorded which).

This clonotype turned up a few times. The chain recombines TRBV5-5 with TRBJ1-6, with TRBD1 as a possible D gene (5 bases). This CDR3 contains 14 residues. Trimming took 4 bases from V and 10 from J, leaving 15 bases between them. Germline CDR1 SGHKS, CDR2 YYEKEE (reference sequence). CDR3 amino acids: CASSRDTGGSPLHF. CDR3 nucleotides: TGTGCCAGCAGCCGGGATACAGGTGGGTCACCCCTCCACTTT.

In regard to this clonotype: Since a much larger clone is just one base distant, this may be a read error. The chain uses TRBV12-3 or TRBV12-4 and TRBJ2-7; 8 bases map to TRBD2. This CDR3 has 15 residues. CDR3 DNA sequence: TGTGCCAGCAGTTTAGGTGCACTAGCGGTAAGCGAGCGGTACTTC. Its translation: CASSLGALAVSERYF.

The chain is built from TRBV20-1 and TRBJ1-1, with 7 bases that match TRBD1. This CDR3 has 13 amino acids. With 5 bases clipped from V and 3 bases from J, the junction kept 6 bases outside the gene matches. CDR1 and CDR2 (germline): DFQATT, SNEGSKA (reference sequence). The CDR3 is CSAVDRVDTEAFF. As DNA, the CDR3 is TGCAGTGCTGTTGACAGGGTGGACACTGAAGCTTTCTTT.

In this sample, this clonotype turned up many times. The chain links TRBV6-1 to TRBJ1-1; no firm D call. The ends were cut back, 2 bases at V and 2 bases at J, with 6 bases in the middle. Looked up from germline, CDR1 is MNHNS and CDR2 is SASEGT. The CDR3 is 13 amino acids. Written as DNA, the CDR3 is TGTGCCAGCAGTGAACGATCCAACACTGAAGCTTTCTTT. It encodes CASSERSNTEAFF.

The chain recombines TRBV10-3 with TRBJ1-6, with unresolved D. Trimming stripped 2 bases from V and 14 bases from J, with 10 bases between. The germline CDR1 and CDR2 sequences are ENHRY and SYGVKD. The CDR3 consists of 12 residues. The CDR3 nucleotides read TGTGCCATCAGTGAGCGAAGCGTGGCCCTCCACTTT. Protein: CAISERSVALHF.

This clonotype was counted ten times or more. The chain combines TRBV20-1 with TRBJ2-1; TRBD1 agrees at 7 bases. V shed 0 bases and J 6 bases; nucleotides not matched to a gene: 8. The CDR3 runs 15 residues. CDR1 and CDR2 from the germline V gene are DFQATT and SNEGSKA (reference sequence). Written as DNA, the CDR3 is TGCAGTGCTAGAGACGCCGGAACAGGGGTCAATGAGCAGTTCTTC. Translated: CSARDAGTGVNEQFF.

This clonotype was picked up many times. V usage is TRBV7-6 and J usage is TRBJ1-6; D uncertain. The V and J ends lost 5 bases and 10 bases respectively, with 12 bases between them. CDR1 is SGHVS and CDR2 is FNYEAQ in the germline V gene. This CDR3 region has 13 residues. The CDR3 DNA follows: TGTGCCAGCAGCCCGGGTGAAGTCTCACCCCTCCACTTT. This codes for CASSPGEVSPLHF.

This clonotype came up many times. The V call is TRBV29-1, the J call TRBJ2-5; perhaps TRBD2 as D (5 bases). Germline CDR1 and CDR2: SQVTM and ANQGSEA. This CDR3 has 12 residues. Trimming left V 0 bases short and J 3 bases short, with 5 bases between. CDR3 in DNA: TGCAGCGTTGAAGACGGGGAAGAGACCCAGTACTTC. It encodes CSVEDGEETQYF.

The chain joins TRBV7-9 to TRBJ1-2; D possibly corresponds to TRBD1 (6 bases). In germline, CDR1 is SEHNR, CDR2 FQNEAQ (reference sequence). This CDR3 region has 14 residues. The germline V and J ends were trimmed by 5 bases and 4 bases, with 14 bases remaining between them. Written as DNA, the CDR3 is TGTGCCAGCAGCCCAGGGGCGGGAACCTATGGCTACACCTTC. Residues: CASSPGAGTYGYTF.

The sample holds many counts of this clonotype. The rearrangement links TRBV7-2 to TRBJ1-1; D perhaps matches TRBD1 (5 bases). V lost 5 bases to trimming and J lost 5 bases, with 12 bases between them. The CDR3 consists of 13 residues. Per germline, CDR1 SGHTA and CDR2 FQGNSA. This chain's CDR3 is CASSPSRGTEAFF. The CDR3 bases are TGTGCCAGCAGCCCTTCGAGGGGTACTGAAGCTTTCTTT.

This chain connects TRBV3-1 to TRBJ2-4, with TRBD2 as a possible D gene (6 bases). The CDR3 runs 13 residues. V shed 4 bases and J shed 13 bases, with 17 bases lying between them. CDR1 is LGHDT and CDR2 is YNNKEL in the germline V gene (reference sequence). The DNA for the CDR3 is TGTGCCAGCAGCCCGCGGGGTGGGACGTGGCAGTACTTC. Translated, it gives CASSPRGGTWQYF.

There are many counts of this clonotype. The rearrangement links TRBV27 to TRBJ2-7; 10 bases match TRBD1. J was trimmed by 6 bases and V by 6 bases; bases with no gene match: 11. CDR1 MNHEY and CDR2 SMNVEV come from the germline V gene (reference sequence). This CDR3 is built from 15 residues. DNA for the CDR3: TGTGCCAGCAGCGAATCCGGGACAGGGGTGCGCGAGCAGTACTTC. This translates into CASSESGTGVREQYF.